Below, one TCR beta chain is given with its context. The target antigen is unknown. These data are taken from a study of cytomegalovirus exposure and HLA in healthy donors. Background on the study: Previous work identified roughly 110 million unique TCR beta sequences from about 179 million T cells. The study, taken as a whole, reports: A further, later analysis showed that HLA-associated TCR beta chains (compared with equally common others) were more clonally expanded.

The CDR3 length is 16 residues. V was pared by 6 bases and J by 4 bases, with 10 bases of the junction left unmatched. Germline V CDR1 and CDR2: LNHNV, YYDKDF (reference sequence). With 60 Vbeta and 13 Jbeta primers, the PCR was carried out. Repertoires were generated with immunoSEQ multiplex PCR, while TCRdb's copy carries only in-frame clones and drops some. The sample lists around 110,000 clones, approximately 67% occurring once. V gene TRBV15 combines with J gene TRBJ2-7; 12 bases map to TRBD1. The receptor comes from a man aged 18 to 29 in good health and CMV-seronegative. Sequences were obtained from PBMCs. The CDR3 DNA follows: TGTGCCACCAGTGGGACAGGGGGCGGCGGTTGGTACGAGCAGTACTTC. Translated, it gives CATSGTGGGGWYEQYF.